The 6 T cell receptor beta chains below were found in one sample sequenced in a study of Tregs in tolerant kidney transplant recipients. Sequencing used immunoSEQ multiplex PCR; TCRdb keeps in-frame clones, though not all of them. The sample holds about 16,000 clones. Mixed chimerism was transient after nonmyeloablative marrow transplants from related graft donors. This specimen consisted of CD4+ T cells from blood (PBMCs), obtained 12 months after the transplant. These receptors originate from a human patient who received a combined kidney and bone marrow transplant. T cells may partly derive from the graft donor.

Concerning this clone itself: From the germline J gene comes the end of the CDR3, since the read stops 3 residues before it. The chain carries TRBV6-2 or TRBV6-3 and TRBJ2-1; 8 bases align to TRBD1. V was pared by 8 bases and J by 9 bases, with 9 bases of the junction left unmatched. Germline V lookup: CDR1 MNHEY, CDR2 SVGEGT. The CDR3 contains 13 residues. CDR3 DNA, as far as it was read: TGTGCCAGCGGTACTCAGGGGGCAGGTGAG. Translated, it gives CASGTQGAGE. The complete CDR3 protein is CASGTQGAGEQFF.

In the case of this clone: The CDR3 end is not reached by the read, which stops 3 residues before it; the germline J gene fills it in. This rearrangement joins TRBV20-1 to TRBJ1-5, with D maybe TRBD1 (5 bases). Trimming removed 5 bases at V and 3 bases at J, with 14 bases between. This CDR3 is built from 14 residues. CDR1 and CDR2 (germline): DFQATT, SNEGSKA (reference sequence). CDR3 sequence reads: CSAFMRGLNQPQHF. The sequenced CDR3 bases are TGCAGTGCTTTTATGAGGGGCCTCAATCAGCCC.

In regard to this clone: The read finishes 3 residues shy of the CDR3 end, and the germline J gene is used to complete it. The J gene is TRBJ1-5, the V gene TRBV4-2; D is unresolved. This CDR3 is built from 16 residues. V dropped 2 bases and J dropped 3 bases, with 14 bases sitting between them. Germline CDR1 and CDR2: LGHNA and YNFKEQ. The CDR3 loop is CASSQSDSAFNQPQHF. Partial CDR3 DNA: TGTGCCAGCAGCCAATCCGACTCTGCCTTCAATCAGCCC.

As regards this clone: The sequence runs out 3 residues before the end of the CDR3; the remainder is reconstructed from the germline J gene. This chain joins TRBV5-1 and TRBJ2-3; D possibly corresponds to TRBD2 (6 bases). The CDR3 is 15 residues long. Deletions cut 5 bases from V and 2 bases from J, with 15 bases between. The germline gives CDR1 SGHRS, CDR2 YFSETQ. CDR3 in amino acids: CASSAGTPYTDTQYF. The DNA read from the CDR3 is TGCGCCAGCAGTGCCGGGACTCCCTACACAGATACG.

A word on this clone: Read coverage stops 3 residues before the CDR3 terminus; the germline J gene supplies the remainder. The rearrangement uses TRBV28 and TRBJ1-4, with a weak D call TRBD1 (6 bases). The germline gives CDR1 MDHEN, CDR2 SYDVKM. V lost 5 bases and J 4 bases, leaving 20 bases between the germline ends. The CDR3 covers 17 residues. The sequenced part of the CDR3 DNA is TGTGCCAGCAGTCCCTCCCCCGGACGAGGGGGTAATGAAAAA. It specifies CASSPSPGRGGNEK. The entire CDR3 is CASSPSPGRGGNEKLFF. The whole variable domain, remainder taken from reference TRBV28 and TRBJ1-4, is DVKVTQSSRYLVKRTGEKVFLECVQDMDHENMFWYRQDPGLGLRLIYFSYDVKMKEKGDIPEGYSVSREKKERFSLILESASTNQTSMYLCASSPSPGRGGNEKLFFGSGTQLSVL.

A word on this clone: The CDR3 end falls 3 residues outside the read, so it is completed with the germline J gene. The V gene is TRBV19, the J gene TRBJ2-7; 7 bases match TRBD1. V trimming: 5 bases; J trimming: 1 base; junction bases outside the gene matches: 5. The CDR3 loop spans 14 amino acids. CDR1 LNHDA and CDR2 SQIVND come from the germline V gene (reference sequence). Partial CDR3 DNA: TGTGCCAGTAGTTTCGGGACAGTATCCTACGAG. As protein: CASSFGTVSYE. The full CDR3 sequence reads CASSFGTVSYEQYF. The full variable domain, completed using reference TRBV19 and TRBJ2-7, is DGGITQSPKYLFRKEGQNVTLSCEQNLNHDAMYWYRQDPGQGLRLIYYSQIVNDFQKGDIAEGYSVSREKKESFPLTVTSAQKNPTAFYLCASSFGTVSYEQYFGPGTRLTVT.